Shown below are 3 T cell receptor beta chains from a single sample sequenced in a study of cytomegalovirus exposure and HLA in healthy donors. 13 Jbeta primers and 60 Vbeta primers were used for the PCR. TCRdb's copy holds only in-frame clones and misses some; the assay was immunoSEQ multiplex PCR. The sample shows 75,000 to 90,000 clones, 78% of them seen only once. Sequencing was done on a sample of PBMCs. These receptors were obtained from a woman between 40 and 55 years old in good health and CMV-seropositive.

This chain's CDR3 is CASSSGLAGTTDTQYF. DNA for the CDR3: TGTGCCAGCAGCTCAGGACTAGCGGGGACCACAGATACGCAGTATTTT. V is TRBV5-8 and J is TRBJ2-3; 12 bases agree with TRBD2. The CDR3 contains 16 residues. CDR1 is SGHTS, CDR2 YDEGEE, per germline. Germline trimming cut 3 bases from V and 2 bases from J; bases unmatched to any gene: 4.

This rearrangement joins TRBV6-5 to TRBJ2-7; 14 bases align to TRBD2. With V trimmed by 2 bases and J by 4 bases, 4 bases remained unmatched. Germline V gene data show CDR1 as MNHEY and CDR2 as SVGAGI. The CDR3 is made up of 16 amino acids. In nucleotides, the CDR3 is TGTGCCAGCAGTTACGGACTAGCGGGGGGCCGTTACGAGCAGTACTTC. Its translation: CASSYGLAGGRYEQYF.

The chain combines TRBV29-1 with TRBJ2-7; 9 nucleotides line up with TRBD2. V shed 4 bases and J 6 bases; nucleotides not matched to a gene: 7. Germline V gene sequence: CDR1 SQVTM, CDR2 ANQGSEA. The CDR3 has 13 residues. The chain's CDR3 is CSVVLAGRSEQYF. In nucleotides, the CDR3 is TGCAGCGTTGTTCTAGCGGGGCGCTCCGAGCAGTACTTC.